This T cell receptor beta chain appears in the sequencing data of a study of blood T cell repertoires in COVID-19. On the study more broadly: Sites across the United States, Italy and Spain contributed samples from acute and convalescent COVID-19. Nucleic acid was either cDNA or gDNA, and it came from T cells, B-cell-depleted T cells, or PBMCs.

Study processing details: Estimated nucleated cell counts came from reference gene primer amplification. The method was immunoSEQ multiplex PCR; TCRdb's version includes in-frame clones alone and lacks a portion of them. D and trimming were read from the DNA, whereas the V and J calls and clone size are those reported in that table. The table lists 150,000 to 200,000 clones, roughly 86% of them singletons, with roughly 2.5% in the top ten. Sequencing used peripheral blood. The clonotype originates from a middle-aged man with active or convalescent COVID-19.

Here the CDR3 reads CASSLVIGAYNEQFF. The CDR3 nucleotides read TGTGCCAGCAGCTTAGTGATAGGGGCCTACAATGAGCAGTTCTTC. The rearrangement joins TRBV7-2 to TRBJ2-1; D perhaps matches TRBD1 (5 bases). The length of the CDR3 is 15 residues. Germline-derived CDR1 and CDR2 are SGHTA and FQGNSA. V was clipped by 1 base and J by 2 bases, with 9 bases between them.